This T cell receptor beta chain is from a study of cytomegalovirus exposure and HLA in healthy donors. The CDR3 has 14 amino acids. Trimming pared 6 bases from V and 4 bases from J, leaving 16 bases between. Germline lookup yields CDR1 MNHEY and CDR2 SVGAGI. Study findings and constraints: A few chains linked to CMV were shown in vitro to be specific for CMV antigens. A previous analysis found most TCR beta V segments productive roughly 90% or roughly 30% of the time.

PCR used 60 Vbeta primers and 13 Jbeta primers. Here immunoSEQ multiplex PCR was the method, and the copy in TCRdb shows in-frame clones only, minus some. The table includes fewer than 200,000 clones, 83% detected once. All donors participated as healthy donors of bone marrow. Of note for this clone: Its antigen remains unknown.

This clonotype was sampled from a man between 40 and 49 years old in good health and CMV-seropositive. The source material was PBMCs. The chain uses TRBV6-5 and TRBJ2-7, with D perhaps matching TRBD1 (5 bases). CDR3 sequence: CASRSTALGYEQYF. The DNA for the CDR3 is TGTGCCAGCAGATCGACAGCTCTTGGGTACGAGCAGTACTTC.